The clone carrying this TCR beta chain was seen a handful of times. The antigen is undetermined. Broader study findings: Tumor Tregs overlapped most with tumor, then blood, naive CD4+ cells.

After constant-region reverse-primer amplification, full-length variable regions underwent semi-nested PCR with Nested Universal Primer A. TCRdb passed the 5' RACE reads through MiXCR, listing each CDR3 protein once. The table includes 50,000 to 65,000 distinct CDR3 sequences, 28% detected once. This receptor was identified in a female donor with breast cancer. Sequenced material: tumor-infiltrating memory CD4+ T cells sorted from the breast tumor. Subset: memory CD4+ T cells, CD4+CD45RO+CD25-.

This CDR3 reads CASSSGTTYEQYF. Here the CDR3 DNA reads TGCGCCAGCAGCTCAGGAACGACTTACGAGCAGTACTTC. The rearrangement joins TRBV5-1 to TRBJ2-7; D unclear. The CDR3 runs 13 residues. The V and J ends lost 3 bases and 4 bases respectively, with 11 bases between them. Per germline, CDR1 SGHRS and CDR2 YFSETQ.